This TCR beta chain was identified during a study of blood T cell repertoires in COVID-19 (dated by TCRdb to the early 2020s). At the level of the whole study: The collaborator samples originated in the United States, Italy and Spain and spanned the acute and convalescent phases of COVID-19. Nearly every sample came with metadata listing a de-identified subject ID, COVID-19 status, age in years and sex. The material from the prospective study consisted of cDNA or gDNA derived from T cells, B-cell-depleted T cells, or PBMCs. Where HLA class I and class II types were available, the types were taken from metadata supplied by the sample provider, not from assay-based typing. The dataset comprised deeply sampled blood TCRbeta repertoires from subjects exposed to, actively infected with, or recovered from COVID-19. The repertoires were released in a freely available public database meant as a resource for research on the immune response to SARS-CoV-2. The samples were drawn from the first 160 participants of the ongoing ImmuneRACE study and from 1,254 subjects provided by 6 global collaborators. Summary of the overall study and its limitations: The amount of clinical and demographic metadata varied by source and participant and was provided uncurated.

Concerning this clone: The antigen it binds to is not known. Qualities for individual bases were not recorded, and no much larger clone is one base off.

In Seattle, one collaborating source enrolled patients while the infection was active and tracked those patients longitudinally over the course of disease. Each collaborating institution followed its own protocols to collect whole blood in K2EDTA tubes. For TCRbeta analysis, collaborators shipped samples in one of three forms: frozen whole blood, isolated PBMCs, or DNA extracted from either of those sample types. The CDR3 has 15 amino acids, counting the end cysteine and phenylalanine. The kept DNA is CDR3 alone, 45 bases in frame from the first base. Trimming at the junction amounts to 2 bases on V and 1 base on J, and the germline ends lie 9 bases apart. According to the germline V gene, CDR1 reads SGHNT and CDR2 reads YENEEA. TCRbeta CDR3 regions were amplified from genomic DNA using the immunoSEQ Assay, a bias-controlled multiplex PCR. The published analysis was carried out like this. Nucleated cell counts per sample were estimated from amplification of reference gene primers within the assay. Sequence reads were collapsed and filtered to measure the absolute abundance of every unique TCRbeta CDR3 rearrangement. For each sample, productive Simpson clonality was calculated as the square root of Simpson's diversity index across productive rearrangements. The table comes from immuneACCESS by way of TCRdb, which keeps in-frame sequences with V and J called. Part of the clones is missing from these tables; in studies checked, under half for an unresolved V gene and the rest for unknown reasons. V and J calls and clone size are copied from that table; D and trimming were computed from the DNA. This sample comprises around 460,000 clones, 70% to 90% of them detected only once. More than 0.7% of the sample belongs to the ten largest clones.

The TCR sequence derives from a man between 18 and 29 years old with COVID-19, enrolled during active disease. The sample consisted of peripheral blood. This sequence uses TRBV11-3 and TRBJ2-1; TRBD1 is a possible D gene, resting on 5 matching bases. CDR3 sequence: CASSLSAGSYNEQFF. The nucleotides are TGTGCCAGCAGCTTATCGGCAGGGTCCTACAATGAGCAGTTCTTC.